The clone carrying this T cell receptor beta chain turned up a few times. No antigen is known for it. This PCR relied on a set of 60 Vbeta primers and 13 Jbeta primers. Assay used: immunoSEQ multiplex PCR; TCRdb lists only in-frame clones, some missing. Seen here are 120,000 to 150,000 clones, about 82% observed once, and the top ten hold under 2.5%. CDR1 and CDR2 from the germline V gene are SGHDT and YYEEEE. V was pared by 5 bases and J by 3 bases, with 8 bases between. This CDR3 has 12 amino acids. The record originates from a study of cytomegalovirus exposure and HLA in healthy donors. The study, taken as a whole, reports: A later analysis linked a missense variant in DCLRE1C to the trimming of TCR beta V and J genes. The productive fraction for most TCR beta V segments was about 87% or about 30% in an earlier analysis.

The sequenced material came from PBMCs. The source of this sequence is a man between 25 and 39 years old in good health and CMV-seronegative. The chain couples TRBV5-6 to TRBJ1-1; D gene unclear. CDR3 sequence: CASRSRYTEAFF. DNA of the CDR3: TGTGCCAGCAGATCCAGGTACACTGAAGCTTTCTTT.